This TCR beta chain was observed in a study of cytomegalovirus exposure and HLA in healthy donors. The length of the CDR3 is 15 residues. Germline loops: CDR1 SGDLS, CDR2 YYNGEE. V shed 4 bases and J shed 2 bases, with 12 bases lying between them. PCR primers comprised 60 Vbeta and 13 Jbeta primers. Profiling relied on immunoSEQ multiplex PCR, and the TCRdb table lists in-frame clones only, not all of them. Its clone listing holds around 100,000 clones. Material for sequencing was PBMCs. The source is a man aged 45-65 years in good health and CMV-seronegative. This chain uses TRBV9 with TRBJ2-2; perhaps TRBD1 as D (6 bases). CDR3 in DNA: TGTGCCAGCAGCCTAACGGACAGTAACACCGGGGAGCTGTTTTTT. It yields the protein CASSLTDSNTGELFF.